Included here is one TCR beta chain sequence, with context. The sample holds many counts of this clonotype. It lacks a known antigen. Base qualities are not at hand, and no much larger clone is one base apart. The entry originates in a study of neurological immune-mediated disorders (dated by TCRdb to the late 2010s). With respect to the entire study: Among the 35 or so multiple sclerosis patients, approximately 30 had relapsing-remitting MS and 3 had secondary progressive MS. The study compared peripheral blood TCR-beta repertoires of HTLV-I-associated myelopathy (HAM/TSP) patients, multiple sclerosis patients and healthy controls using UMI-based sequencing. Alongside PBMC samples, the set of some 97 TCR-beta libraries contained longitudinal samples, technical triplicates, and paired CD4+ and CD8+ T-cell subsets that had been sorted. Of the approximately 66 subjects in the cohort, roughly 14 were HAM/TSP patients, approximately 34 were multiple sclerosis patients, and some 20 were healthy controls. What the work shows at the level of the full study, not this receptor alone: Across subjects, expanded clones never shared an identical CDR3 amino acid sequence, which suggests that the TCR-beta repertoires in every group were private. The highest TCR clonal expansion was observed in HAM/TSP patients, whereas the lowest was observed in MS patients, even when compared with healthy controls. The MS cluster was not associated with any clinical or MRI features, and the authors stated that larger cohorts are needed. Phylogenetic analysis grouped repertoires from 18 of 34 MS patients into a cluster of related CDR3 sequences, suggesting a possible repertoire-level signature.

CDR1 is given as MNHEY and CDR2 as SVGAGI, both from the germline V gene. V sheds 2 bases and J sheds 3 bases, leaving 10 bases between their ends. Reading from cysteine to phenylalanine, the CDR3 counts 14 amino acids. The DNA shown is the 42-base CDR3, in frame from base 1. cDNA synthesis used template-switch 5'RACE with a primer carrying a 10-nucleotide random unique molecular identifier tagging each TCR transcript. Over 170 million TCR-beta sequences, covering 15-18 subjects, were produced in each sequencing run. Total RNA was extracted with the RNeasy kit. TCR-beta VDJ regions were amplified with primers for the TCR constant region and the 5'RACE anchor, using the KAPA Real-time Library Amplification kit. Sample indexes and Illumina adaptors were added in a first PCR, and a second PCR then increased library yield. The roughly 650 bp TCR product was size-selected on a 2% E-gel SizeSelection system after Ampure bead purification. Before pooling, libraries had their quality checked on a Bioanalyzer, their concentration measured with Qubit, and their quantity determined with the Kapa Library Quantification kit. Paired-end 2 x 150 bp sequencing of the libraries was performed on an Illumina HiSeq 2500. To increase sequence diversity, roughly 24-31% phiX was spiked into each library pool. Concerning the study's data processing: The UMI-based MiGEC pipeline processed quality-filtered reads and removed over 75% of raw TCR sequences during error correction. VDJ genes were aligned to IMGT germline references, and each clonotype was defined by a unique CDR3 amino acid sequence together with V-J genes. Clonal expansion, Shannon diversity and CDR3 relatedness were evaluated with VDJtools (CalcPairwiseDistances, ClusterSamples), while phylogenetic trees were built in CLCbio workbench. Clones with at least 8 unique UMIs were defined as expanded, with this threshold being based on coefficient-of-variation modelling across technical triplicates. Using fastp trimming at Q25 and MiXCR clonotype assembly, TCRdb reanalyzed the public sequencing data and kept in-frame beta chains. Identical CDR3 protein sequences are pooled into one entry, listed with their most common genes and DNA. The V and J calls were not made by the authors but by TCRdb's processing. Across this sample there are around 58,000 distinct CDR3 sequences, with about 3.4% seen only once. The biggest ten clones account for 6% to 8.5% of the sample.

For unsorted PBMC libraries, 2 million PBMCs were used after storage in RNAlater at -80 degrees C until RNA extraction. The multiple sclerosis patients were enrolled in a US clinical protocol that evaluated disease progression with magnetic resonance imaging. Peripheral blood was subjected to Ficoll-Hypaque density gradient centrifugation to isolate PBMCs, which were then cryopreserved in liquid nitrogen. The source is a woman aged 60-75 years with multiple sclerosis. The specimen was PBMCs. The chain uses TRBV6-5 and TRBJ1-1; the D gene is possibly TRBD1, with 5 bases matching. For the CDR3, the sequence is CASSYQGGYTEAFF. In nucleotides, the sequence is TGTGCCAGCAGTTACCAGGGAGGGTACACTGAAGCTTTCTTT.